Presented here are 17 T cell receptor beta chains from one specimen sequenced in a study of blood T cells in healthy people across ages. Next came a second PCR, run for about 7 to 12 cycles, which used a sample-barcoded 5' primer along with a J-beta primer mix. One entry per CDR3 protein, called by TCRdb with MiXCR from the 5' RACE reads. The sample includes about 1.4 million distinct CDR3 sequences, 55% to 75% of them seen just once. What was sequenced was blood. These receptors all come from a man between 18 and 35 years old in good health.

Only one count was recorded for this clonotype. The chain carries TRBV27 and TRBJ1-1, with a weak D call TRBD1 (6 bases). CDR1 is MNHEY, CDR2 SMNVEV, per germline (reference sequence). V was shortened by 2 bases and J by 4 bases, with 17 bases between the two germline ends. This CDR3 is built from 16 residues. CDR3 bases: TGTGCCAGCAGTTTAACCCGGCTAGGGGGACCCACTGAAGCTTTCTTT. Encoded protein: CASSLTRLGGPTEAFF.

The V gene is TRBV6-5, the J gene TRBJ2-5, with 7 bases fitting TRBD2. Trimming took 5 bases from V and 2 from J; bases not matched to a gene: 11. The CDR3 is 16 amino acids. CDR1 MNHEY and CDR2 SVGAGI come from the germline V gene. CDR3 sequence: CASSPGEGSSQETQYF. The CDR3 DNA follows: TGTGCCAGCAGTCCCGGGGAGGGATCATCTCAAGAGACCCAGTACTTC.

The chain links TRBV6-1 to TRBJ2-1; D might be TRBD1 or TRBD2, each matching 5 bases. Germline lookup yields CDR1 MNHNS and CDR2 SASEGT. Trimming stripped 6 bases from V and 13 bases from J, with 22 bases between. This CDR3 contains 14 residues. DNA of the CDR3: TGTGCCAGCAGGGACCTGGGACGCCGAGAGACCCAGTTCTTC. It codes for CASRDLGRRETQFF.

This chain uses TRBV6-6 with TRBJ1-1, with 8 positions matching TRBD1. J lost 10 bases, V lost 2 bases, and 12 bases had no gene match. This CDR3 region has 15 residues. Germline V CDR1 and CDR2: MNHNY, SVGAGI (reference sequence). In DNA form, the CDR3 reads TGTGCCAGCAGTTACAACGACCCAGACAGGGGACTAGCTTTCTTT. Residues: CASSYNDPDRGLAFF.

This clonotype was seen only a few times. The chain couples TRBV20-1 to TRBJ1-1, with D uncertain. This CDR3 contains 11 residues. V lost 5 bases, J lost 3 bases, and 7 bases lay in between. Per germline, CDR1 DFQATT and CDR2 SNEGSKA (reference sequence). The chain's CDR3 is CSAWRDTEAFF. CDR3 DNA sequence: TGCAGTGCTTGGCGGGACACTGAAGCTTTCTTT.

The CDR3 region is CASSFTGTGNTIYF. The DNA for the CDR3 is TGCGCCAGCAGCTTTACAGGGACTGGAAACACCATATATTTT. The rearrangement joins TRBV4-3 to TRBJ1-3; tentative D call: TRBD1 (6 bases). V was shortened by 5 bases and J by 2 bases, with 10 bases between the two germline ends. CDR3 size: 14 residues. CDR1 LGHNA and CDR2 YSLEER come from the germline V gene.

This chain connects TRBV29-1 to TRBJ2-1; D is uncertain. CDR1 SQVTM and CDR2 ANQGSEA come from the germline V gene. The germline V and J ends were trimmed by 0 bases and 4 bases, with 13 bases remaining between them. The CDR3 totals 15 residues. CDR3 bases: TGCAGCGTTGAAGATCGTGGGCAGGTATACAATGAGCAGTTCTTC. Translated: CSVEDRGQVYNEQFF.

The chain carries TRBV6-2 or TRBV6-3 and TRBJ2-7, with D tentatively TRBD2 (5 bases). V gave up 6 bases and J gave up 7 bases, with 10 bases separating them. CDR1 and CDR2 (germline): MNHEY, SVGEGT. The CDR3 sequence is 11 residues long. The CDR3 nucleotides are TGTGCCAGCAGATGGACGGGAGAGCAGTACTTC. Its protein product is CASRWTGEQYF.

This chain joins TRBV27 and TRBJ1-5; D is undetermined. V dropped 3 bases and J dropped 3 bases, with 3 bases sitting between them. The CDR3 totals 12 residues. The germline CDR1 and CDR2 sequences are MNHEY and SMNVEV (reference sequence). The DNA for the CDR3 is TGTGCCAGCAGTTTTCACAATCAGCCCCAGCATTTT. This translates into CASSFHNQPQHF.

This clonotype was observed a handful of times. The chain carries TRBV7-9 and TRBJ2-4, with a weak D call TRBD2 (6 bases). There are 13 residues in the CDR3. V was trimmed by 4 bases and J by 8 bases, leaving 12 bases between them. The V gene's germline CDR1 is SEHNR and CDR2 FQNEAQ (reference sequence). Here the CDR3 reads CASSSSTRHIQYF. CDR3 nucleotide sequence: TGTGCCAGCAGCTCATCGACTAGACACATTCAGTACTTC.

With respect to this clonotype: At one of its ends the junction is not consistent with the germline gene, which may arise from a read error. This chain links TRBV29-1 with TRBJ2-7; D might be TRBD1 (6 bases). Per germline, CDR1 SQVTM and CDR2 ANQGSEA. The CDR3 totals 13 residues. CDR3 amino acids: CIVEDQGTYEQYF. CDR3 bases: TGCATCGTTGAAGACCAGGGGACCTACGAGCAGTACTTC.

The chain has TRBV7-2 and TRBJ2-7; no reliable D call. This CDR3 has 14 residues. The ends were cut back, 1 base at V and 5 bases at J, with 12 bases in the middle. Germline-derived CDR1 and CDR2 are SGHTA and FQGNSA. The CDR3 DNA sequence: TGTGCCAGCAGCTTAGTGACGTGGATGGACGAGCAGTACTTC. Its translation is CASSLVTWMDEQYF.

This clonotype was detected only a few times. This chain connects TRBV4-1 to TRBJ2-7, with no clear D. CDR3 length: 14 amino acids. Germline lookup yields CDR1 MGHRA and CDR2 YSYEKL. Trimming left V 0 bases short and J 5 bases short, with 11 bases between. The CDR3 region has the DNA TGCGCCAGCAGCCAAGATGTACATCCGAACGAGCAGTACTTC. Its translation is CASSQDVHPNEQYF.

Only a few counts were recorded for this clonotype. The chain recombines TRBV29-1 with TRBJ1-2; TRBD1 might be the D (6 bases). V lost 4 bases to trimming and J lost 6 bases, with 15 bases between them. The CDR3 consists of 13 residues. CDR1 is SQVTM and CDR2 is ANQGSEA in the germline V gene. CDR3 loop: CSVARRQVHGYTF. The CDR3 bases are TGCAGCGTTGCACGCAGACAGGTTCATGGCTACACCTTC.

This chain uses TRBV6-1 with TRBJ1-5; D remains unclear. Deletions cut 5 bases from V and 4 bases from J, with 9 bases between. Per germline, CDR1 MNHNS and CDR2 SASEGT. This CDR3 is 13 amino acids long. This CDR3 is CASSKEKNQPQHF. DNA of the CDR3: TGTGCCAGCAGTAAGGAAAAAAATCAGCCCCAGCATTTT.

In its sample, this clonotype was seen a few times. The chain links TRBV20-1 to TRBJ2-7, with 11 positions matching TRBD2. V lost 6 bases, J lost 0 bases, and 7 bases stayed unmatched. This CDR3 region has 15 residues. Germline V gene data show CDR1 as DFQATT and CDR2 as SNEGSKA (reference sequence). The CDR3 loop reads CSALPGLADSYEQYF. The CDR3 coding sequence is TGCAGTGCACTCCCGGGACTAGCGGACTCCTACGAGCAGTACTTC.

Many counts were recorded for this clonotype. The chain couples TRBV29-1 to TRBJ1-5, with 8 bases lining up with TRBD1. Germline V gives CDR1 SQVTM, CDR2 ANQGSEA. The CDR3 is 14 amino acids. The V gene end was trimmed by 6 bases and the J gene end by 6 bases; junction bases not matched to a gene: 10. The CDR3, as DNA: TGCAGCGTCGGGGGAGGCACAGGGGGTCAGCCCCAGCATTTT. This translates into CSVGGGTGGQPQHF. Combining the CDR3 with reference TRBV29-1 and TRBJ1-5 gives the whole variable domain SAVISQKPSRDICQRGTSLTIQCQVDSQVTMMFWYRQQPGQSLTLIATANQGSEATYESGFVIDKFPISRPNLTFSTLTVSNMSPEDSSIYLCSVGGGTGGQPQHFGDGTRLSIL.